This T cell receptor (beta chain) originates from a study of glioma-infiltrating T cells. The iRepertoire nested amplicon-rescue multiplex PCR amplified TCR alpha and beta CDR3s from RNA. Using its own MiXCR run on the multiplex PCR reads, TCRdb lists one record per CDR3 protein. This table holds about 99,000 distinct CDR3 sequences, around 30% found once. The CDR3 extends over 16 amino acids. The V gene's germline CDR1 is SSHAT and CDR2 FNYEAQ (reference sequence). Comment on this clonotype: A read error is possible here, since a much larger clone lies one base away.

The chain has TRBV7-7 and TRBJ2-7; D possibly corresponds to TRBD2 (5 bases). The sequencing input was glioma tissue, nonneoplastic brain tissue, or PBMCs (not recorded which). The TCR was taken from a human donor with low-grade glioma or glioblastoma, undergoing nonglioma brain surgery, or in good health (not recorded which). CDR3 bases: TGTGATAGCAGCCCAGGAGGTGAGGCCTTCTCCTACGAGCAGTACTTC. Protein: CDSSPGGEAFSYEQYF. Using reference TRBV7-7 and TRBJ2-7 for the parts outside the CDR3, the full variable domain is GAGVSQSPRYKVTKRGQDVTLRCDPISSHATLYWYQQALGQGPEFLTYFNYEAQPDKSGLPSDRFSAERPEGSISTLTIQRTEQRDSAMYRCDSSPGGEAFSYEQYFGPGTRLTVT.